A single sample gave rise to the 14 T cell receptor beta chains below, sequenced in a study of CD8 T cells in ankylosing spondylitis. MiXCR, run by TCRdb on the 5' RACE reads, gives a single entry per CDR3 protein. The sample yields 150,000 or so distinct CDR3 sequences, under 14% seen once. Sequenced: blood, either unsorted or a sorted T cell fraction (not recorded which). All receptors derive from a male donor with ankylosing spondylitis or in good health (not recorded which).

This clonotype showed up many times. The chain uses TRBV29-1 and TRBJ2-1; 10 bases are a match to TRBD1. The CDR3 has 14 amino acids. In germline, CDR1 is SQVTM, CDR2 ANQGSEA. V shed 3 bases and J 8 bases; nucleotides not matched to a gene: 7. The CDR3 sequence: CSVDDRDRGYEQFF. The CDR3 bases are TGCAGCGTTGACGACAGGGACAGGGGATATGAGCAGTTCTTC.

This clonotype was observed a handful of times. The chain is built from TRBV7-9 and TRBJ1-1, with D maybe TRBD1 (6 bases). Germline CDR1 SEHNR, CDR2 FQNEAQ (reference sequence). The CDR3 consists of 15 residues. Trimming pared 5 bases from V and 0 bases from J, leaving 13 bases between. This CDR3 is CASSPRQAMNTEAFF. The CDR3 bases are TGTGCCAGCAGCCCTCGACAGGCCATGAACACTGAAGCTTTCTTT.

This clonotype was detected only a few times. This chain joins TRBV11-2 and TRBJ2-3, with TRBD2 as a possible D gene (6 bases). Germline values: CDR1 SGHAT, CDR2 FQNNGV. V dropped 3 bases and J dropped 10 bases, with 20 bases sitting between them. The CDR3 consists of 15 residues. The DNA of the CDR3 is TGTGCCAGCAGCTTGCAACTAGCCTCAAGAGGTGCGCAGTATTTT. It is translated as CASSLQLASRGAQYF.

In its sample, this clonotype was seen many times. The rearrangement links TRBV5-1 to TRBJ1-2; 7 nucleotides agree with TRBD1. This CDR3 region has 14 residues. V was clipped by 7 bases and J by 6 bases; unmatched bases: 12. The germline V gene has CDR1 SGHRS and CDR2 YFSETQ. CDR3 DNA sequence: TGCGCCAGCTTCGACGGGACAGCGGATAATGGCTACACCTTC. Protein sequence: CASFDGTADNGYTF.

This sequence joins TRBV18 and TRBJ2-5; tentative D call: TRBD2 (6 bases). V was clipped by 2 bases and J by 0 bases, with 10 bases between them. Germline assignment: CDR1 KGHSH and CDR2 LQKENI. The CDR3 has 15 residues. CDR3: CASSPSGGNQETQYF. DNA for the CDR3: TGTGCCAGCTCACCATCAGGCGGGAACCAAGAGACCCAGTACTTC.

This clonotype was found many times. This chain uses TRBV10-3 with TRBJ2-2, with 9 bases lining up with TRBD2. The CDR3 runs 15 residues. Germline V gives CDR1 ENHRY, CDR2 SYGVKD. V trimming: 2 bases; J trimming: 4 bases; junction bases outside the gene matches: 2. As DNA, the CDR3 is TGTGCCATCAGTGAGGCGGGAGGGGGCACCGGGGAGCTGTTTTTT. It yields the protein CAISEAGGGTGELFF.

J is TRBJ2-1 and V is TRBV6-1, with a possible D match to TRBD2 (5 bases). The V gene lost 7 bases and the J gene lost 6 bases, with 16 bases spanning the gap. The V gene's germline CDR1 is MNHNS and CDR2 SASEGT. This CDR3 is 14 amino acids long. CDR3 amino acids: CASTRKGEGNEQFF. The CDR3 DNA reads TGTGCCAGCACCCGAAAGGGAGAGGGCAATGAGCAGTTCTTC.

This clonotype was recorded at least ten times. The chain links TRBV18 to TRBJ1-2; 9 bases fit TRBD1. The CDR3 has 16 residues. The trim removed 3 bases at V and 2 bases at J, leaving 7 bases unmatched. Germline V gene sequence: CDR1 KGHSH, CDR2 LQKENI. CDR3 in amino acids: CASSPAGTGLNYGYTF. The CDR3 nucleotides are TGTGCCAGCTCACCTGCCGGGACAGGGTTAAACTATGGCTACACCTTC.

A few counts support this clonotype. J is TRBJ2-5 and V is TRBV27; D is possibly TRBD2 (6 bases). Looked up from germline, CDR1 is MNHEY and CDR2 is SMNVEV (reference sequence). The CDR3 sequence is 14 residues long. V was pared by 3 bases and J by 1 base, with 9 bases between. CDR3 bases: TGTGCCAGCAGTTTTCGGGGGACCCAAGAGACCCAGTACTTC. It encodes CASSFRGTQETQYF.

This sequence joins TRBV7-9 and TRBJ2-7; no definite D call. The germline V gene encodes CDR1 SEHNR and CDR2 FQNEAQ (reference sequence). The CDR3 is made up of 15 amino acids. Trimming removed 0 bases from V and 8 bases from J, with 17 bases in between. CDR3 nucleotide sequence: TGTGCCAGCAGCTTAGCTGGTGAGCCCCACTCCCAGCAGTACTTC. This gives the protein CASSLAGEPHSQQYF.

This clonotype was seen a few times. The rearrangement joins TRBV12-3 or TRBV12-4 to TRBJ1-1; possibly TRBD1 for D (6 bases). V was clipped by 5 bases and J by 7 bases, with 20 bases between them. CDR3 length equals 15 residues. The CDR3 bases are TGTGCCAGCAGTCAACTACAGGGACCGTGGATTGAAGCTTTCTTT. Its protein product is CASSQLQGPWIEAFF.

This clonotype was recorded many times. The chain carries TRBV4-3 and TRBJ2-5; unclear D gene. Deletions cut 1 base from V and 2 bases from J, with 5 bases between. Germline values: CDR1 LGHNA, CDR2 YSLEER. This CDR3 comprises 13 residues. DNA of the CDR3: TGCGCCAGCAGCCAAGGACTTCAAGAGACCCAGTACTTC. Protein product: CASSQGLQETQYF.

The V and J genes are TRBV20-1 and TRBJ1-2, with TRBD1 as a possible D gene (6 bases). Germline V lookup: CDR1 DFQATT, CDR2 SNEGSKA (reference sequence). V shed 2 bases and J shed 4 bases, with 14 bases lying between them. The CDR3 length is 14 residues. CDR3 in DNA: TGCAGTGCTAGACCCCTGGACAGTCTCTATGGCTACACCTTC. Amino acids: CSARPLDSLYGYTF.

This chain joins TRBV15 and TRBJ1-5; D perhaps matches TRBD1 (6 bases). Germline V lookup: CDR1 LNHNV, CDR2 YYDKDF (reference sequence). The ends were cut back, 2 bases at V and 3 bases at J, with 14 bases in the middle. This CDR3 has 16 residues. Here the CDR3 DNA reads TGTGCCACCAGCAGAACCGGGGGCTTATACAATCAGCCCCAGCATTTT. It codes for CATSRTGGLYNQPQHF.